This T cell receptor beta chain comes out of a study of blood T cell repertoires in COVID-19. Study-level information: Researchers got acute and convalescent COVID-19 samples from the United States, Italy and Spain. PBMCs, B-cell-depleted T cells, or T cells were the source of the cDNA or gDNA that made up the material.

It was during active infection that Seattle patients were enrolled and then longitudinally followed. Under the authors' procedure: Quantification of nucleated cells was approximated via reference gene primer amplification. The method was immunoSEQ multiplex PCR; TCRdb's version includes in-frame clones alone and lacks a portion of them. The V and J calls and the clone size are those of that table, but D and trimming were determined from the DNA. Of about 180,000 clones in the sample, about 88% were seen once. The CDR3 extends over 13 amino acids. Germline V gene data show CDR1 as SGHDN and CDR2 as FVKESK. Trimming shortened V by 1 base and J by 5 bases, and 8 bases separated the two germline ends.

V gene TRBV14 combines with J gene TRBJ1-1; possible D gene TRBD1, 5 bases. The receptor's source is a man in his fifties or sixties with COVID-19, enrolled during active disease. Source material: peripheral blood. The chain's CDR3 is CASSQVRGTEAFF. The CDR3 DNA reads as TGTGCCAGCAGCCAAGTAAGGGGAACTGAAGCTTTCTTT.